The clone carrying this TCR beta chain was seen only once. In germline, CDR1 is SGHNT, CDR2 YYREEE (reference sequence). The CDR3 sequence is 15 residues long. Trimming stripped 0 bases from V and 3 bases from J, with 11 bases between. These data originate in a study of blood T cell repertoires in COVID-19. Study as a whole: Spain, Italy and the United States supplied samples that represented acute and convalescent COVID-19. PBMCs, B-cell-depleted T cells, or T cells were the source of the cDNA or gDNA that made up the material.

Study processing details: Nucleated cell counts were estimated from reference gene primer amplification. Here immunoSEQ multiplex PCR was the method, and the copy in TCRdb shows in-frame clones only, minus some. The D gene and trimming were derived from the DNA, and the V and J assignments and clone size from that table. Of around 300,000 clones in the sample, just under 90% are singletons; the top ten hold 3.7%. This rearrangement joins TRBV5-4 to TRBJ2-3; maybe TRBD1 (6 bases). The receptor's source is a woman in her 40s with acute or convalescent COVID-19. The sequenced sample was peripheral blood. The CDR3 protein is CASSLDQGRTDTQYF. The CDR3 DNA reads TGTGCCAGCAGCTTGGACCAGGGGCGGACAGATACGCAGTATTTT.